These T cell receptor beta chains were read from a single sample in a study of T cells after posttransplantation cyclophosphamide. Sequenced by immunoSEQ multiplex PCR; TCRdb stores in-frame clones only, minus some. There are almost 35,000 clones in the sample, none observed a single time. The sample comprised PBMCs. These receptors were taken from a woman aged 45-59 years in good health and a related stem cell transplant donor. The CDR3 runs from the conserved cysteine through the conserved F or W. D genes are given only for firm matches. Some rows mark clone size as missing; the rest say once, few, many or name a class of expanded clone.

TGTGCCAGCAGCTTGCCCACAGGGGGCACTGAAGCTTTCTTT	CASSLPTGGTEAFF	TRBV5-4	TRBJ1-1	few	TRBD1
TGTGCAAGTCGCTTAGCCGGCCAACCGAGACAGTCCTCTGGGGCCAACGTCCTGACTTTC	CASRLAGQPRQSSGANVLTF	TRBV11-3	TRBJ2-6	many	.
TGTGCCACCTACAAAGACAGGATCTACGAGCAGTACTTC	CATYKDRIYEQYF	TRBV15	TRBJ2-7	many	.
TGTGCCAGCAGTTCCCGACAGGGACAAGAGACCCAGTACTTC	CASSSRQGQETQYF	TRBV12-3/TRBV12-4	TRBJ2-5	.	TRBD1
TGTGCCAGCAGCTCCCCGGGGGCCAACGTCCTGACTTTC	CASSSPGANVLTF	TRBV7-2	TRBJ2-6	many	.
TGCAGCGTTGGATTCTACAGCGGGGGGTCGAATCAGCCCCAGCATTTT	CSVGFYSGGSNQPQHF	TRBV29-1	TRBJ1-5	many	.
TGTGCCAGCAGTTACTCGGGGCCTAGGCAGGGGCAGTTCTTC	CASSYSGPRQGQFF	TRBV6-5	TRBJ2-1	many	.
TGTGCCAGCAGCCCGGGTCCGGAACAGCCCCAGCATTTT	CASSPGPEQPQHF	TRBV27	TRBJ1-5	many	.
TGTGCCAGCAGCCCCTTCACAGACACTGAAGCTTTCTTT	CASSPFTDTEAFF	TRBV5-4	TRBJ1-1	many	.
TGTGCCAGCAGCCCAGACAGGGCCGACAATGAGCAGTTCTTC	CASSPDRADNEQFF	TRBV13	TRBJ2-1	many	TRBD1
TGTGCCAGCAGAAGGAGGGGCGGGAGGGGGGGCACAGATCCGCAGTATTTT	CASRRRGGRGGTDPQYF	TRBV5-4	TRBJ2-3	.	TRBD2
TGTGCCCTTGGACAGGGCGTAGATACGCAGTATTTT	CALGQGVDTQYF	TRBV30	TRBJ2-3	.	TRBD1
TGTGCCAGCTCACCGAGCCTTGGACTAGCGGAGGGGGATACGCAGTATTTT	CASSPSLGLAEGDTQYF	TRBV18	TRBJ2-3	many	TRBD2
TGCGCCAGCAGCGGTCAACAGGGGGCCCAGCACACTGAAGCTTTCTTT	CASSGQQGAQHTEAFF	TRBV5-1	TRBJ1-1	many	TRBD1
TGTGCCACCAGTGATCCTGACTCGGCGGGAGGTGCAGAGACCCAGTACTTC	CATSDPDSAGGAETQYF	TRBV24-1	TRBJ2-5	few	TRBD2
TGTGCCTGGAGGACTAGCGGGAGGTTACAGTATTTT	CAWRTSGRLQYF	TRBV30	TRBJ2-3	few	TRBD2
TGTGCCAGCACCCCCGGTAGCGGGAGAGGAATCTACAATGAGCAGTTCTTC	CASTPGSGRGIYNEQFF	TRBV6-2/TRBV6-3	TRBJ2-1	many	TRBD2
TGCGCCAGCAGCTTGGAGGGCAATACCTACGAGCAGTACTTC	CASSLEGNTYEQYF	TRBV5-1	TRBJ2-7	many	.
TGTGCCTGGAGTGGGGGGACAGGGGGTTTTTGGACTGAAGCTTTCTTT	CAWSGGTGGFWTEAFF	TRBV30	TRBJ1-1	many	TRBD1
TGTGCCAGCAGCCAAGTAATAGCGGGGTCCCCAGATACGCAGTATTTT	CASSQVIAGSPDTQYF	TRBV4-2	TRBJ2-3	.	TRBD2
TGTGCCAGCAGCTCTGGACAGAGGGGCGAGCAGTACTTC	CASSSGQRGEQYF	TRBV13	TRBJ2-7	many	.
TGTGCCAGCAGTTGGACTAGCGGGGGGAACACCGGGGAGCTGTTTTTT	CASSWTSGGNTGELFF	TRBV6-6	TRBJ2-2	many	TRBD2
TGTGCCAGCAGTTTGCGGGACTATGGCTACACCTTC	CASSLRDYGYTF	TRBV28	TRBJ1-2	few	.
TGTGCCAGCGGTTTGACCGGGACTAGCGGGAGGAACGAGCAGTACTTC	CASGLTGTSGRNEQYF	TRBV9	TRBJ2-7	many	TRBD2
TGTGCCAGCAGCTTAGCGAGGTATGGGGCCAACGTCCTGACTTTC	CASSLARYGANVLTF	TRBV7-2	TRBJ2-6	many	.
TGTGCCAGCAGCGTCGAGGGGACCTACAATGAGCAGTTCTTC	CASSVEGTYNEQFF	TRBV9	TRBJ2-1	many	.
TGTGCCTGGAGGGGACAGGGAAGATGGAATAATTCACCCCTCCACTTT	CAWRGQGRWNNSPLHF	TRBV30	TRBJ1-6	.	TRBD1
TGTGCCAGCAGCTTAGGGGGGGGTAGTGCCGGGGAGCTGTTTTTT	CASSLGGGSAGELFF	TRBV5-4	TRBJ2-2	.	.
TGTGCCAGCAGCCCTGCCAGGGGGAACGTCTACGAGCAGTACTTC	CASSPARGNVYEQYF	TRBV11-2	TRBJ2-7	few	TRBD1
TGTGCCAGCAGTAGGGACTCGTACAATGAGCAGTTCTTC	CASSRDSYNEQFF	TRBV6-2/TRBV6-3	TRBJ2-1	many	.
TGCGCCAGCAGCTTAACAGGGAGAGGAAACACCATATATTTT	CASSLTGRGNTIYF	TRBV5-1	TRBJ1-3	many	.
TGTGCCAGTAGTATAGGGCCTGCGGGAGTAATGAACAATGAGCAGTTCTTC	CASSIGPAGVMNNEQFF	TRBV19	TRBJ2-1	many	TRBD2
TGTGCCAGCAGGTTAGGCGGTCCCACAGATACGCAGTATTTT	CASRLGGPTDTQYF	TRBV2	TRBJ2-3	few	.
TGTGCCAGCAGACTACTCGGACAAAACTATGGCTACACCTTC	CASRLLGQNYGYTF	TRBV27	TRBJ1-2	many	.
TGCAGCGTTATGGGGGGGGACACAGATACGCAGTATTTT	CSVMGGDTDTQYF	TRBV29-1	TRBJ2-3	few	TRBD2
TGTGCCACCGGGGACACCCGCTACGAGCAGTACTTC	CATGDTRYEQYF	TRBV6-2/TRBV6-3	TRBJ2-7	many	.
TGTGCCAGCAGCGTAGCCCCGTCCGGGGACATAATCACCTACGAGCAGTACTTC	CASSVAPSGDIITYEQYF	TRBV9	TRBJ2-7	few	.
TGTGCCTGGAGCCCCGGGACTAGCGTCACAGATACGCAGTATTTT	CAWSPGTSVTDTQYF	TRBV30	TRBJ2-3	few	TRBD2
TGCGCCAGCAGCAGCTTACTGACTAGCGGGACAGATACGCAGTATTTT	CASSSLLTSGTDTQYF	TRBV4-1	TRBJ2-3	many	TRBD2
TGTGCCAGCACCTCCGACCTAGGGGGAAACATTCAGTACTTC	CASTSDLGGNIQYF	TRBV12-3/TRBV12-4	TRBJ2-4	many	.
TGTGCCACCACAAAGAGGGGGAATGAGCAGTTCTTC	CATTKRGNEQFF	TRBV5-6	TRBJ2-1	many	.
TGTGCCAGCAGCCCGAGGGCAGGGGGCCGGTATGGCTACACCTTC	CASSPRAGGRYGYTF	TRBV11-1	TRBJ1-2	many	TRBD1
TGCGCCAGCAGCCAAGCGGGACTAGCGGGAGTGTTCAATGAGCAGTTCTTC	CASSQAGLAGVFNEQFF	TRBV4-1	TRBJ2-1	many	TRBD2
TGTGCCAGCAGCTCGACGAAGGCGCGGGATGAAAAACTGTTTTTT	CASSSTKARDEKLFF	TRBV7-8	TRBJ1-4	many	.
TGTGCCAGCAGCCACAGGGGAATGAGCTATGGCTACACCTTC	CASSHRGMSYGYTF	TRBV28	TRBJ1-2	many	TRBD1
TGTGCTAGTGCTCCGGGACTAACCACAGATACGCAGTATTTT	CASAPGLTTDTQYF	TRBV12-5	TRBJ2-3	many	TRBD2
TGTGCCACCAGTTTGGGGGGGACCTCCTACGAGCAGTACTTC	CATSLGGTSYEQYF	TRBV24-1	TRBJ2-7	many	TRBD2
TGCGCCAGCAGGCCCGGGACTAGCGTATACAATGAGCAGTTCTTC	CASRPGTSVYNEQFF	TRBV5-1	TRBJ2-1	many	TRBD2
TGTGCCAGCATCTTAGGGCTCACCACCTACGAGCAGTACTTC	CASILGLTTYEQYF	TRBV2	TRBJ2-7	many	.
TGTGCCAGTAGTAAACCTAGCGGAAACATTCAGTACTTC	CASSKPSGNIQYF	TRBV19	TRBJ2-4	many	TRBD2
TGTGCCAGTAGTATCCAGGGGACGTTGAACACTGAAGCTTTCTTT	CASSIQGTLNTEAFF	TRBV19	TRBJ1-1	many	.
TGTGCCAGCAGCAAACTAGCGGGCCGTCACGAGCAGTACTTC	CASSKLAGRHEQYF	TRBV11-1	TRBJ2-7	many	TRBD2
TGCGCCAGCAGCTTAGGGACAGGATACGGCGAGCAGTACTTC	CASSLGTGYGEQYF	TRBV5-1	TRBJ2-7	many	TRBD1
TGTGCCAGCAGCCAAAGTAGTAGAGGGTCGGAACACTACAATGAGCAGTTCTTC	CASSQSSRGSEHYNEQFF	TRBV4-2	TRBJ2-1	many	.